This TCR beta chain was recorded in a study of cytotoxic CD8 clonotypes in ibrutinib-treated CLL. Depth targeted 1 in 200,000 to 1 in 1 million T cells, averaging about 9.2x coverage per clonotype. Repertoires were generated with immunoSEQ multiplex PCR, while TCRdb's copy carries only in-frame clones and drops some. In the table there are some 46,000 clones, 60% to 75% of which are singletons. Unmatched junction bases numbered 12, after V lost 6 bases and J lost 4 bases. The CDR3 contains 16 residues. CDR1 and CDR2 from the germline V gene are MNHEY and SVGAGI. The chain recombines TRBV6-5 with TRBJ1-1, with 9 nucleotides matching TRBD1. The sample was PBMCs, taken after 12 months of ibrutinib treatment. The TCR originated in a human donor with chronic lymphocytic leukemia. CDR3 amino acids: CASRYDNRGQFTEAFF. The CDR3 DNA reads as TGTGCCAGCAGGTACGACAACAGGGGGCAATTCACTGAAGCTTTCTTT.